The next 14 T cell receptor beta chains were all read from a single sample in a study of memory CD4+ T cells and cytomegalovirus serostatus. The sort gate was single viable CD3+CD4+CD8-CD45RO+ cells for memory CD4+ T cells. TCRdb's table, derived via immunoSEQ multiplex PCR, lists solely in-frame clones and lacks some. The sample has 40,000 to 55,000 clones; 82% are singletons. The sequenced material came from memory CD4+ T cells from blood. These receptor sequences come from an adult in good health and CMV-seronegative.

V gene TRBV6-4 combines with J gene TRBJ1-6; D is unresolved. CDR1 is MRHNA, CDR2 SNTAGT, per germline. CDR3 length equals 15 residues. V was cut by 0 bases and J by 6 bases, with 9 bases left in between. This CDR3 reads CASSDSIWPNSPLHF. Written as DNA, the CDR3 is TGTGCCAGCAGTGACTCGATATGGCCTAATTCACCCCTCCACTTT.

This sequence joins TRBV7-3 and TRBJ2-7; D is ambiguous. V was pared by 2 bases and J by 3 bases, with 11 bases between. The CDR3 length is 14 residues. Germline V gives CDR1 SGHTA, CDR2 FQGTGA. CDR3 loop: CASSLGQYIYEQYF. The CDR3 DNA follows: TGTGCCAGCAGCTTAGGGCAGTATATCTACGAGCAGTACTTC.

The gene calls are TRBV19 and TRBJ1-2, with a possible D match to TRBD1 (5 bases). Germline CDR1 is LNHDA and CDR2 is SQIVND (reference sequence). V lost 6 bases and J 2 bases, leaving 16 bases between the germline ends. The CDR3 is 15 amino acids. The CDR3: CASRPRGRSNYGYTF. In nucleotides, the CDR3 is TGTGCCAGTAGACCGAGGGGAAGGTCCAACTATGGCTACACCTTC.

This clone was seen a handful of times. CDR3 protein: CASSWDRFNQPQHF. CDR3 nucleotide sequence: TGTGCCAGCAGCTGGGACAGGTTCAATCAGCCCCAGCATTTT. V and J are TRBV6-5 and TRBJ1-5, with 8 bases identical to TRBD1. CDR3 length: 14 residues. Germline CDR1 MNHEY, CDR2 SVGAGI. With 6 bases clipped from V and 3 bases from J, the junction kept 4 bases outside the gene matches.

The genes are TRBV5-4 and TRBJ1-1; no clear D. The V end was cut by 10 bases, the J end by 4 bases, with 11 bases between. Germline loops: CDR1 SGHNT, CDR2 YYREEE (reference sequence). The CDR3 runs to 11 residues. CDR3 sequence: CAQGRGTEAFF. The CDR3 DNA is TGTGCCCAAGGTCGTGGCACTGAAGCTTTCTTT.

The chain has TRBV7-8 and TRBJ2-2, with TRBD1 matching over 7 bases. CDR1 and CDR2 (germline): SGHVS, FQNEAQ. V trimming: 2 bases; J trimming: 4 bases; junction bases outside the gene matches: 7. This CDR3 spans 16 amino acids. The CDR3 bases are TGTGCCAGCAGCTTATTGGCAGGGGGTGTCACCGGGGAGCTGTTTTTT. Translated, it gives CASSLLAGGVTGELFF. Variable domain in full (rest from reference TRBV7-8 and TRBJ2-2): GAGVSQSPRYKVAKRGQDVALRCDPISGHVSLFWYQQALGQGPEFLTYFQNEAQLDKSGLPSDRFFAERPEGSVSTLKIQRTQQEDSAVYLCASSLLAGGVTGELFFGEGSRLTVL.

The table lists this clone with a count of one. The chain combines TRBV19 with TRBJ2-3, with 7 bases lining up with TRBD1. This CDR3 is 14 amino acids long. The germline V gene has CDR1 LNHDA and CDR2 SQIVND (reference sequence). V was pared by 6 bases and J by 2 bases, with 5 bases of the junction left unmatched. CDR3 region: CASSNRGSTDTQYF. The CDR3 nucleotides are TGTGCCAGTAGCAACAGGGGTTCCACAGATACGCAGTATTTT.

The V gene is TRBV5-1, the J gene TRBJ2-5; perhaps TRBD2 as D (5 bases). The germline V and J ends were trimmed by 2 bases and 2 bases, with 7 bases remaining between them. Per the germline V gene, CDR1 is SGHRS and CDR2 is YFSETQ. There are 13 residues in the CDR3. The CDR3 spells CASSFGIQETQYF. Written as DNA, the CDR3 is TGCGCCAGCAGCTTCGGGATTCAAGAGACCCAGTACTTC.

The CDR3 is CASSFFGTGANTGELFF. As DNA, the CDR3 is TGTGCCAGCAGTTTTTTCGGGACAGGGGCCAACACCGGGGAGCTGTTTTTT. V usage is TRBV27 and J usage is TRBJ2-2; TRBD1 agrees at 10 bases. The germline CDR1 and CDR2 sequences are MNHEY and SMNVEV (reference sequence). The CDR3 has 17 residues. Losses at the gene ends were 3 bases for V and 2 bases for J; bases not matched to a gene: 6.

This chain links TRBV7-2 with TRBJ2-5, with D unclear. V was clipped by 5 bases and J by 4 bases, with 14 bases between them. This CDR3 has 14 amino acids. Germline V CDR1 and CDR2: SGHTA, FQGNSA. This CDR3 is CASSLKTLAETQYF. The CDR3 region has the DNA TGTGCCAGCAGCCTCAAGACTTTGGCAGAGACCCAGTACTTC.

V gene TRBV5-1 combines with J gene TRBJ1-2; D uncertain. Germline CDR1 SGHRS, CDR2 YFSETQ. Trimming left V 3 bases short and J 6 bases short, with 18 bases between. The CDR3 covers 15 residues. The CDR3: CASSSSASTGDGYTF. DNA of the CDR3: TGCGCCAGCAGCTCCTCGGCCTCGACCGGGGATGGCTACACCTTC. Using reference TRBV5-1 and TRBJ1-2 for the parts outside the CDR3, the full variable domain is KAGVTQTPRYLIKTRGQQVTLSCSPISGHRSVSWYQQTPGQGLQFLFEYFSETQRNKGNFPGRFSGRQFSNSRSEMNVSTLELGDSALYLCASSSSASTGDGYTFGSGTRLTVV.

The J gene is TRBJ1-4, the V gene TRBV4-3, with unresolved D. Trimming shortened V by 0 bases and J by 2 bases, and 13 bases separated the two germline ends. CDR1 is LGHNA, CDR2 YSLEER, per germline. The CDR3 is 17 amino acids. Written as DNA, the CDR3 is TGCGCCAGCAGCCAAGAAGGGTCTGCGGCTACTAATGAAAAACTGTTTTTT. Translating it yields CASSQEGSAATNEKLFF.

CDR3 DNA sequence: TGTGCCAGCAGTGACTACAGGATATACAATGAGCAGTTCTTC. Translating gives CASSDYRIYNEQFF. The chain couples TRBV6-1 to TRBJ2-1, with D maybe TRBD1 (5 bases). The CDR3 is 14 amino acids. The V gene's germline CDR1 is MNHNS and CDR2 SASEGT. The ends were cut back, 3 bases at V and 4 bases at J, with 10 bases in the middle.

This chain connects TRBV5-1 to TRBJ2-7; 7 nucleotides line up with TRBD1. The V segment lost 5 bases and the J segment 3 bases; nucleotides outside the gene matches: 5. From germline, CDR1 is SGHRS and CDR2 YFSETQ. The CDR3 has 13 amino acids. The CDR3 region is CASRHRGDYEQYF. The CDR3 nucleotides read TGCGCCAGCAGACACAGGGGCGACTACGAGCAGTACTTC.